This TCR beta chain was sequenced during a study of OX40 agonist ivuxolimab in advanced cancers. Study outcomes and limitations: In CD8+ T cells, expanded clones were on average more numerous than in CD4+.

Trimming shortened V by 3 bases and J by 4 bases, and 9 bases separated the two germline ends. This CDR3 contains 13 residues. Germline lookup yields CDR1 LNHDA and CDR2 SQIVND (reference sequence). The table came from immunoSEQ multiplex PCR; TCRdb's copy has only in-frame clones and leaves some out. The sample holds under 75,000 clones; roughly four fifths are singletons and the top ten take 0.9% to 1.1%. A remark on this clone: No antigen is known for it.

The chain is built from TRBV19 and TRBJ2-5, with a tentative D call TRBD2 (6 bases). This material consisted of CD4+ or CD8+ T cells sorted from blood, taken in a trial of the OX40 agonist ivuxolimab. This TCR was recovered from an adult with an advanced solid tumor such as melanoma, head and neck, liver or kidney cancer. The CDR3 DNA reads TGTGCCAGTAGTATGAGGCGGGGAGAGACCCAGTACTTC. This gives the protein CASSMRRGETQYF.